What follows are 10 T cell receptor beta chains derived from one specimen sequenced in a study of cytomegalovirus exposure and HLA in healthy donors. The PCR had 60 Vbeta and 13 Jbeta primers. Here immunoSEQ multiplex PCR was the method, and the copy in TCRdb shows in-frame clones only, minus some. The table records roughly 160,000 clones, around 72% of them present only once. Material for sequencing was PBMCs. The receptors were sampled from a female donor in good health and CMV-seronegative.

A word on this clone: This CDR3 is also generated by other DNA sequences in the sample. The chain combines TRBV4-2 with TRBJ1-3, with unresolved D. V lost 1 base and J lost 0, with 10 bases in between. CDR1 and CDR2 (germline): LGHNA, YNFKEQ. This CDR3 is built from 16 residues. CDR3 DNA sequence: TGTGCCAGCAGCCAAGCGGCCGGGAGCTCTGGAAACACCATATATTTT. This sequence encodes CASSQAAGSSGNTIYF.

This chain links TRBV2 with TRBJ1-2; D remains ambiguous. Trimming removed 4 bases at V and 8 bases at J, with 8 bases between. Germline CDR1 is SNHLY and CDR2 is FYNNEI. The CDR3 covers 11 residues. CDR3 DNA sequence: TGTGCCAGCAGTGTGACTTTCGGCTACACCTTC. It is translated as CASSVTFGYTF.

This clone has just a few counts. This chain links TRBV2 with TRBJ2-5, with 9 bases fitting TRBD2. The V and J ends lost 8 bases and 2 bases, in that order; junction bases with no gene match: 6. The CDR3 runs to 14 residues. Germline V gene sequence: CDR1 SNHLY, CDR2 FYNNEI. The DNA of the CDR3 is TGTGCCAGCGGACGACTAGCGGATCAAGAGACCCAGTACTTC. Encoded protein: CASGRLADQETQYF. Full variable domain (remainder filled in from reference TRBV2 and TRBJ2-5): EPEVTQTPSHQVTQMGQEVILRCVPISNHLYFYWYRQILGQKVEFLVSFYNNEISEKSEIFDDQFSVERPDGSNFTLKIRSTKLEDSAMYFCASGRLADQETQYFGPGTRLLVL.

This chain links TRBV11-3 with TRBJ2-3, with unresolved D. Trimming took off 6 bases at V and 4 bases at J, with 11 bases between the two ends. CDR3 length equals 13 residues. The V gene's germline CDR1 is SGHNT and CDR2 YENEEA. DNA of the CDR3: TGTGCCAGCAGTGTCCCCCCGTCAGATACGCAGTATTTT. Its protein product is CASSVPPSDTQYF.

The DNA of the CDR3 is TGCGCCAGCAGCCAAGAACCCGGGGGAGGCGCCGGGGAGCTGTTTTTT. It translates to CASSQEPGGGAGELFF. The chain joins TRBV4-3 to TRBJ2-2; perhaps TRBD2 as D (6 bases). The CDR3 spans 16 residues. V was trimmed by 0 bases and J by 6 bases, leaving 14 bases between them. Germline CDR1 reads LGHNA; CDR2 reads YSLEER.

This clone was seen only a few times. As DNA, the CDR3 is TGTGCCAGCCGCAAGGGCAGGGAGGCAACCGGGGAGCTGTTTTTT. It specifies CASRKGREATGELFF. The rearrangement uses TRBV9 and TRBJ2-2; D perhaps matches TRBD2 (6 bases). Trimming stripped 7 bases from V and 5 bases from J, with 18 bases between. This CDR3 comprises 15 residues. Per germline, CDR1 SGDLS and CDR2 YYNGEE.

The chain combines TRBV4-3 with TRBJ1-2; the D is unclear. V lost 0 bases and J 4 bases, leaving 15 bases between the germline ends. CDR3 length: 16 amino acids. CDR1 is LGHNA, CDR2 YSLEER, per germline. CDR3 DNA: TGCGCCAGCAGCCAAGATCCCCGGCAGGAAGCCTATGGCTACACCTTC. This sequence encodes CASSQDPRQEAYGYTF.

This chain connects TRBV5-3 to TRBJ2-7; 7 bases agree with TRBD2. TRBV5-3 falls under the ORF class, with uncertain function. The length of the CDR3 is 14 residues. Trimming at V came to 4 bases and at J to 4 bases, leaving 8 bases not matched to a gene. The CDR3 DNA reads TGTGCCAGAAGCCCGGGGAGGGTCCGGTACGAGCAGTACTTC. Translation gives CARSPGRVRYEQYF.

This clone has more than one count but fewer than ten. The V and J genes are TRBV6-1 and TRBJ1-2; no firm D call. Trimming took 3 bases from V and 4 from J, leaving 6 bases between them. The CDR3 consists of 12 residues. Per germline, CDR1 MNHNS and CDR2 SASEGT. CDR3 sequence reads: CASSDRLYGYTF. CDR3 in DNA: TGTGCCAGCAGTGACCGACTCTATGGCTACACCTTC.

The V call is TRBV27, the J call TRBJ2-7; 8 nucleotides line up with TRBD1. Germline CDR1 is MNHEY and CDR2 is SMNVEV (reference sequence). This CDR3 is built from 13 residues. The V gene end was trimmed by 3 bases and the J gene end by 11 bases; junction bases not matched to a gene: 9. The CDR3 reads CASSFASPGQEYF. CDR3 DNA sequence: TGTGCCAGCAGTTTCGCATCTCCGGGACAGGAGTACTTC.